The 10 T cell receptor beta chains given below trace back to one sample, sequenced in a study of CD8 T cells in Susac syndrome. Random hexamers primed reverse transcription of about 0.5 to 1 ug RNA. TCRdb processed the immunoSEQ multiplex PCR reads anew with MiXCR; each CDR3 protein has one entry. The sample records about 300,000 distinct CDR3 sequences, over 75% being singletons. The sequenced sample consisted of CD8+ T cells from PBMCs. These receptors all stem from a human donor with multiple sclerosis.

The chain employs TRBV28 and TRBJ2-1; TRBD2 matches at 14 bases. CDR1 is MDHEN, CDR2 SYDVKM, per germline. With V trimmed by 7 bases and J by 8 bases, 4 bases remained unmatched. This CDR3 comprises 14 residues. CDR3: CASKRTSGRYEQFF. The CDR3 DNA reads TGTGCCAGCAAGAGGACTAGCGGGAGGTATGAGCAGTTCTTC.

V and J are TRBV7-3 and TRBJ2-5; the D gene is possibly TRBD1 (6 bases). The CDR3 runs to 16 residues. The germline gives CDR1 SGHTA, CDR2 FQGTGA. V gave up 2 bases and J gave up 0 bases, with 13 bases separating them. The CDR3 protein is CASSLGETGHQETQYF. Here the CDR3 DNA reads TGTGCCAGCAGCTTAGGGGAGACAGGACACCAAGAGACCCAGTACTTC.

The rearrangement uses TRBV27 and TRBJ2-3; D ambiguous. Trimming left V 2 bases short and J 5 bases short, with 5 bases between. The germline CDR1 and CDR2 sequences are MNHEY and SMNVEV (reference sequence). This CDR3 spans 12 amino acids. The CDR3: CASSLPEDTQYF. As DNA, the CDR3 is TGTGCCAGCAGTTTACCGGAAGATACGCAGTATTTT.

The chain uses TRBV13 and TRBJ2-5, with 7 bases that match TRBD2. Losses at the gene ends were 4 bases for V and 2 bases for J; bases not matched to a gene: 7. CDR3 length equals 15 residues. CDR1 and CDR2 (germline): PRHDT, FYEKMQ (reference sequence). As DNA, the CDR3 is TGTGCCAGCAGCTCACACGGGGGGAAGCAAGAGACCCAGTACTTC. It translates to CASSSHGGKQETQYF.

J is TRBJ2-3 and V is TRBV11-2; 8 positions agree with TRBD1. Germline V gene lookup returns CDR1 SGHAT and CDR2 FQNNGV. CDR3 length: 15 amino acids. The V segment lost 5 bases and the J segment 4 bases; nucleotides outside the gene matches: 8. CDR3 region: CASSPGQGPADTQYF. The CDR3, as DNA: TGTGCCAGCAGCCCCGGACAGGGACCCGCAGATACGCAGTATTTT.

This clonotype was detected only a few times. One end of the junction fails to match germline, which may point to a read error. The chain combines TRBV6-5 with TRBJ2-3; maybe TRBD1 (6 bases). Germline-derived CDR1 and CDR2 are MNHEY and SVGAGI. The CDR3 length is 14 residues. CDR3 amino acids: CASSYLQGTDTRYF. The CDR3, as DNA: TGTGCCAGCAGTTACTTACAGGGCACAGATACGCGGTATTTT.

The genes are TRBV28 and TRBJ2-1, with D unclear. The CDR3 runs to 14 residues. Deletions cut 4 bases from V and 3 bases from J, with 10 bases between. CDR1 and CDR2 (germline): MDHEN, SYDVKM. The CDR3 protein is CASSSQDGYNEQFF. The CDR3 DNA reads TGTGCCAGCAGTTCCCAGGACGGCTACAATGAGCAGTTCTTC.

The rearrangement links TRBV6-1 to TRBJ2-7, with D tentatively TRBD1 (6 bases). CDR1 is MNHNS and CDR2 is SASEGT in the germline V gene. The ends were cut back, 6 bases at V and 5 bases at J, with 26 bases in the middle. CDR3 length: 17 residues. CDR3 protein: CASSPLSSDRLQNEQYF. In DNA form, the CDR3 reads TGTGCCAGCAGCCCTCTGAGCTCTGACAGGCTCCAAAACGAGCAGTACTTC.

The V and J genes are TRBV20-1 and TRBJ2-7, with TRBD2 matching over 10 bases. Germline V lookup: CDR1 DFQATT, CDR2 SNEGSKA (reference sequence). The CDR3 extends over 17 amino acids. The junction had 13 bases not matched to a gene; V was cut back by 3 bases and J by 2 bases. CDR3 region: CSARYRAASGGPYEQYF. CDR3 nucleotide sequence: TGCAGTGCTAGGTACCGAGCGGCTAGCGGGGGCCCCTACGAGCAGTACTTC.

The V gene is TRBV29-1, the J gene TRBJ2-3; D may be TRBD2 (7 bases). Germline CDR1 reads SQVTM; CDR2 reads ANQGSEA. The CDR3 covers 15 residues. Between the trimmed V and J ends, which lost 6 bases and 0 bases, there was a span of 16 bases. CDR3 nucleotides: TGCAGCGTAACCCGGGGGGCGCAAAGCACAGATACGCAGTATTTT. It encodes CSVTRGAQSTDTQYF.